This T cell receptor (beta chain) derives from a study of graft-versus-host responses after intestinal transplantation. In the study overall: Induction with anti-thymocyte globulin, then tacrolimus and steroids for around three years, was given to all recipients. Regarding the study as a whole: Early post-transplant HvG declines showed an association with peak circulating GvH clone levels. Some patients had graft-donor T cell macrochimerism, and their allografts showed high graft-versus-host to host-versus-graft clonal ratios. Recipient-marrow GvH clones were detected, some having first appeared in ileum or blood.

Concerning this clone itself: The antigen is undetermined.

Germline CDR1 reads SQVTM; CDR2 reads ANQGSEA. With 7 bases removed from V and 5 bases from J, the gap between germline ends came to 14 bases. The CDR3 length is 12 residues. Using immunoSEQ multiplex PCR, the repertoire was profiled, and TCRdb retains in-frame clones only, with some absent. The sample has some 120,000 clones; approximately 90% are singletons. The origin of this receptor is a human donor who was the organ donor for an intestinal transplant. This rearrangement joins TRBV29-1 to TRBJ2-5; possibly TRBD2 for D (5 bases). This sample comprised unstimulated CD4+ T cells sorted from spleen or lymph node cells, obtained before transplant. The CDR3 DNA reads TGCAGCGCCGGGGTCCTCGGGGAGACCCAGTACTTC. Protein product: CSAGVLGETQYF. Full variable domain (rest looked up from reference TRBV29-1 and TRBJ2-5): SAVISQKPSRDICQRGTSLTIQCQVDSQVTMMFWYRQQPGQSLTLIATANQGSEATYESGFVIDKFPISRPNLTFSTLTVSNMSPEDSSIYLCSAGVLGETQYFGPGTRLLVL.